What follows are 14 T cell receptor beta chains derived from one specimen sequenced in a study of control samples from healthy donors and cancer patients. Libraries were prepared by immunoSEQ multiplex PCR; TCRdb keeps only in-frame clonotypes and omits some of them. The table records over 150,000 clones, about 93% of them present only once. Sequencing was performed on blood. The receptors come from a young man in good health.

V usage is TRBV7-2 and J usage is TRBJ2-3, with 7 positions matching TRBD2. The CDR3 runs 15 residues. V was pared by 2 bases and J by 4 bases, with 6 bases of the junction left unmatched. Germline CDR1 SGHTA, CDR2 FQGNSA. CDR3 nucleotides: TGTGCCAGCAGCTTATCGGCGGGGGTGTCAGATACGCAGTATTTT. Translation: CASSLSAGVSDTQYF. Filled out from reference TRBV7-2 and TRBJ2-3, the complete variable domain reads GAGVSQSPSNKVTEKGKDVELRCDPISGHTALYWYRQSLGQGLEFLIYFQGNSAPDKSGLPSDRFSAERTGGSVSTLTIQRTQQEDSAVYLCASSLSAGVSDTQYFGPGTRLTVL.

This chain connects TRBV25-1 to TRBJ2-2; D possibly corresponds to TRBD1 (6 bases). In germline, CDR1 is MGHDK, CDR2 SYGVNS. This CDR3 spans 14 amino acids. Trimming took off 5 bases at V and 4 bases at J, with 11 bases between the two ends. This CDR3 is CASSHTGSTGELFF. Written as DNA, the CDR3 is TGTGCCAGCAGTCATACAGGGAGCACCGGGGAGCTGTTTTTT.

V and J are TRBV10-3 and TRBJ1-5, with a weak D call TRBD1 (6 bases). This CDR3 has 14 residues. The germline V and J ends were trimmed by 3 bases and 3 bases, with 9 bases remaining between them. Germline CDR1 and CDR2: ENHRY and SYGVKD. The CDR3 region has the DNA TGTGCCATCAGTGACAGGGGAATCAATCAGCCCCAGCATTTT. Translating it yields CAISDRGINQPQHF.

CDR3 coding DNA: TGTGCCATCATCGGACATCCGAACACTGAAGCTTTCTTT. Protein: CAIIGHPNTEAFF. The J gene is TRBJ1-1, the V gene TRBV10-3, with a tentative D call TRBD1 (5 bases). The length of the CDR3 is 13 residues. V lost 7 bases, J lost 1 base, and 10 bases lay in between. The germline V gene has CDR1 ENHRY and CDR2 SYGVKD.

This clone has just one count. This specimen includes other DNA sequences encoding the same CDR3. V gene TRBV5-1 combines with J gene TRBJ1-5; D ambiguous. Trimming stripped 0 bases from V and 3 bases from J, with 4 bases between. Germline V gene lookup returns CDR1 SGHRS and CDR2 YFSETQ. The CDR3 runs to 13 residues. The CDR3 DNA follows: TGCGCCAGCAGCTTGGGGTCCAATCAGCCCCAGCATTTT. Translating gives CASSLGSNQPQHF. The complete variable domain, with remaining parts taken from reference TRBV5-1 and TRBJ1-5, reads KAGVTQTPRYLIKTRGQQVTLSCSPISGHRSVSWYQQTPGQGLQFLFEYFSETQRNKGNFPGRFSGRQFSNSRSEMNVSTLELGDSALYLCASSLGSNQPQHFGDGTRLSIL.

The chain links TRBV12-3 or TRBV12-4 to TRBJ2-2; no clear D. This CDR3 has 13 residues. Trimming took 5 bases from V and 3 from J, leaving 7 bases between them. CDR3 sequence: CASSPQHTGELFF. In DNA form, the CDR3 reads TGTGCCAGCAGTCCCCAACACACCGGGGAGCTGTTTTTT.

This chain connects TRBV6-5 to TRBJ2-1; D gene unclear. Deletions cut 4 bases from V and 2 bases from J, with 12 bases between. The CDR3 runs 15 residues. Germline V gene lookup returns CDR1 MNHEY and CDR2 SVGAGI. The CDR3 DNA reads TGTGCCAGCAGTTTCTCCGGGCCTACCTACAATGAGCAGTTCTTC. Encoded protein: CASSFSGPTYNEQFF.

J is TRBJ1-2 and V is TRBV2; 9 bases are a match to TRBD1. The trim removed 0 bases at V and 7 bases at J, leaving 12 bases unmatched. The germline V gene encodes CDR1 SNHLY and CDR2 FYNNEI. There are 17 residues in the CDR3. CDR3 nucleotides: TGTGCCAGCAGTGAAGCGGGGGGACAGGGATCATCGCGTGGCTACACCTTC. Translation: CASSEAGGQGSSRGYTF.

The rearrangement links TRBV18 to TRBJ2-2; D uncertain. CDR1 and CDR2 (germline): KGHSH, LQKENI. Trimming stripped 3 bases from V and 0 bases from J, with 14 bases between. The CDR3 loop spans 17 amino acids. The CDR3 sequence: CASSPRQSTANTGELFF. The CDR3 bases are TGTGCCAGCTCACCTCGACAATCCACCGCGAACACCGGGGAGCTGTTTTTT.

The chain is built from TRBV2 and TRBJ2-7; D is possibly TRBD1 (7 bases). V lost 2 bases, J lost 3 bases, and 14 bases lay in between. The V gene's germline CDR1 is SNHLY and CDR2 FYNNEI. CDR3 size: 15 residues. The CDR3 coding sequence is TGTGCCAGCAGTGAAAGCCAGGGGGACTTCTACGAGCAGTACTTC. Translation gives CASSESQGDFYEQYF.

The CDR3 sequence is CASSSSGPLDTDTQYF. CDR3 bases: TGTGCCAGCAGCTCATCGGGGCCGCTAGACACAGATACGCAGTATTTT. The chain recombines TRBV11-3 with TRBJ2-3; either TRBD1 or TRBD2 may fit D (5 bases each). This CDR3 has 16 amino acids. V lost 4 bases and J 2 bases, leaving 16 bases between the germline ends. The germline V gene encodes CDR1 SGHNT and CDR2 YENEEA.

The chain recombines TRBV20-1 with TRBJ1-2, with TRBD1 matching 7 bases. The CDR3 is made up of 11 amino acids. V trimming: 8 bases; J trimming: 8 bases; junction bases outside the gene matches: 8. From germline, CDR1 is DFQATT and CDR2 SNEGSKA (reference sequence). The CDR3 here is CSCRQGGGYTF. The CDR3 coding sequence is TGCAGTTGCAGACAGGGTGGCGGCTACACCTTC.

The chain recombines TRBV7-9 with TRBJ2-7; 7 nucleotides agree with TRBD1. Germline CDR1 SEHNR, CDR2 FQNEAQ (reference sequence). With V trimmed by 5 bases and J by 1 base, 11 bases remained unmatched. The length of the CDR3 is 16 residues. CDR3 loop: CASSQVGTADSYEQYF. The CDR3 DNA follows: TGTGCCAGCAGCCAGGTCGGGACAGCCGATTCCTACGAGCAGTACTTC. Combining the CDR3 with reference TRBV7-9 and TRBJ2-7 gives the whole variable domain DTGVSQNPRHKITKRGQNVTFRCDPISEHNRLYWYRQTLGQGPEFLTYFQNEAQLEKSRLLSDRFSAERPKGSFSTLEIQRTEQGDSAMYLCASSQVGTADSYEQYFGPGTRLTVT.

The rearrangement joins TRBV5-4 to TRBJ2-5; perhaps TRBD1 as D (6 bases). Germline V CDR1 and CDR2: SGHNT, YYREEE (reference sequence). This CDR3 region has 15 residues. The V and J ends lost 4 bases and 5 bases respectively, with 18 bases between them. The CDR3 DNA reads TGTGCCAGCAGCCCCGGTCAGGGGTATTGGGAGACCCAGTACTTC. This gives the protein CASSPGQGYWETQYF.